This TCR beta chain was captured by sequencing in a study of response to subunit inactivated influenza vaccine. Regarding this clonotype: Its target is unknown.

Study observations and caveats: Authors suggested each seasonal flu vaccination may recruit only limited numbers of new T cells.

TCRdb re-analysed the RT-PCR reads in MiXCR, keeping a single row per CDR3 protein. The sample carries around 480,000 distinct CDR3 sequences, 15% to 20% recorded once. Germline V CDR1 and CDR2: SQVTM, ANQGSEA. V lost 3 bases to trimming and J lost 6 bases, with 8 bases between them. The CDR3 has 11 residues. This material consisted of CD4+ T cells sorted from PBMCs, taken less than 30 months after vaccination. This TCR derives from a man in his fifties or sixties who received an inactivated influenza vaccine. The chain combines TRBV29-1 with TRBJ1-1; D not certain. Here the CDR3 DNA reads TGCAGCGTTGAGAACCCAGCTGAAGCTTTCTTT. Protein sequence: CSVENPAEAFF.